Sequencing of this TCR beta chain was carried out in a study of blood T cell repertoires in COVID-19. Turning to the study itself: From the United States, Italy and Spain came samples of acute and convalescent COVID-19.

The CDR3 is 14 amino acids. CDR1 and CDR2 (germline): SNHLY, FYNNEI. In this sample, this clone turned up once. One end of the junction does not line up with germline, which may come from a read error. Patients at the Seattle site were enrolled during active infection and followed longitudinally. The data were produced by immunoSEQ multiplex PCR, yet TCRdb's version contains in-frame clones alone and is incomplete. Of around 160,000 clones listed, approximately 87% are singletons. The J gene is TRBJ2-1, the V gene TRBV2, with 8 bases identical to TRBD1. This sequence originates from a woman aged 70 to 79 with COVID-19, enrolled during active disease. The sample consisted of peripheral blood. The CDR3 loop reads CAGKDRATGNGQFF. For the CDR3, the DNA is TGTGCCGGGAAGGACAGGGCCACAGGTAATGGGCAGTTCTTC.